This T cell receptor (beta chain) comes out of a study of CD8 T cells in Susac syndrome. Random hexamers served to reverse transcribe about 0.45 to 1 ug RNA. With immunoSEQ multiplex PCR, TCR beta CDR3 was amplified across 54 Vbeta and 13 Jbeta. TCRdb reanalysed the immunoSEQ multiplex PCR reads using MiXCR and keeps one entry per CDR3 protein. Of 150,000 to 200,000 distinct CDR3 sequences listed, around 94% are singletons. CD8+ and CD4+ T cells circulating in blood were sequenced for TCR beta. Purification of the CD8+ and CD4+ T cells relied on negative isolation, and TEMRA cells underwent FACS enrichment. This receptor was taken from a human donor with multiple sclerosis. Sequenced: CD4+ T cells from PBMCs.

CDR3 region: CAWSSTGDQPQHF. The CDR3 region has the DNA TGTGCCTGGAGTTCGACAGGGGATCAGCCCCAGCATTTT. V is TRBV30 and J is TRBJ1-5, with 8 bases aligning to TRBD1. CDR3 length: 13 amino acids. The germline V gene has CDR1 GTSNPN and CDR2 SVGIG (reference sequence). V shed 2 bases, J shed 5 bases, and the junction held 2 bases outside the gene matches.